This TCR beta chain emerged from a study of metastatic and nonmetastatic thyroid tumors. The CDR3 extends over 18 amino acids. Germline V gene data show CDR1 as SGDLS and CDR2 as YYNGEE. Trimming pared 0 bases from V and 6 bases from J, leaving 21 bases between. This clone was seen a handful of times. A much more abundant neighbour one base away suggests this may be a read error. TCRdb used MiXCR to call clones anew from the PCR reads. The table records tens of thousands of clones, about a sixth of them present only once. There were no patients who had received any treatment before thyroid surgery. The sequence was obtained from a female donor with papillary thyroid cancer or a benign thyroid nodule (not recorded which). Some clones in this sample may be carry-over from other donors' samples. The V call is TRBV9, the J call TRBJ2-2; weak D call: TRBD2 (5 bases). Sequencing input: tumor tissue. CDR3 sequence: CASSVESAGRWTSGELFF. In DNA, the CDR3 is TGTGCCAGCAGCGTAGAGTCCGCGGGCCGGTGGACTTCCGGGGAGCTGTTTTTT.